Following are 18 T cell receptor beta chains from one sample sequenced in a study of OX40 agonist ivuxolimab in advanced cancers. Some clones are missing from TCRdb's copy, which holds only in-frame ones; the method was immunoSEQ multiplex PCR. The repertoire holds some 48,000 clones, with 75% to 80% as singletons. The sequencing used CD4+ or CD8+ T cells sorted from blood, collected in a trial of the OX40 agonist ivuxolimab. Every receptor here comes from an adult with an advanced solid tumor such as melanoma, head and neck, liver or kidney cancer.

The table lists this clone with a few counts. The chain combines TRBV18 with TRBJ2-3; 8 bases match TRBD2. Germline V gene lookup returns CDR1 KGHSH and CDR2 LQKENI. CDR3 length equals 16 residues. J was trimmed by 3 bases and V by 1 base; bases with no gene match: 6. CDR3 bases: TGTGCCAGCTCACCACAATCGGGAGGGCCAACAGATACGCAGTATTTT. It encodes CASSPQSGGPTDTQYF.

The V and J genes are TRBV6-1 and TRBJ1-3; D is perhaps TRBD1 (5 bases). V was shortened by 2 bases and J by 4 bases, with 9 bases between the two germline ends. CDR1 MNHNS and CDR2 SASEGT come from the germline V gene. The CDR3 spans 14 residues. The CDR3 reads CASSESRVGNTIYF. The CDR3 DNA reads TGTGCCAGCAGTGAATCCAGGGTCGGAAACACCATATATTTT.

The CDR3 sequence: CASSQAYEQYF. In DNA form, the CDR3 reads TGTGCCAGCAGCCAAGCCTACGAGCAGTACTTC. The chain couples TRBV14 to TRBJ2-7; D is undetermined. V lost 1 base and J 2 bases, leaving 0 bases between the germline ends. CDR3 length equals 11 residues. Germline CDR1 is SGHDN and CDR2 is FVKESK.

This sequence joins TRBV5-1 and TRBJ2-7; 14 bases align to TRBD2. The junction had 12 bases not matched to a gene; V was cut back by 4 bases and J by 6 bases. The CDR3 is made up of 17 amino acids. Germline-derived CDR1 and CDR2 are SGHRS and YFSETQ. Written as DNA, the CDR3 is TGCGCCAGCAGCGACGGGACTAGCGGGGGTCTATCCGCCGAGCAGTACTTC. Its protein product is CASSDGTSGGLSAEQYF.

This chain uses TRBV29-1 with TRBJ1-3; 8 bases line up with TRBD1. V lost 6 bases and J lost 0; bases outside the gene matches: 4. Per germline, CDR1 SQVTM and CDR2 ANQGSEA. This CDR3 spans 14 amino acids. The CDR3 sequence: CSVAGQVSGNTIYF. The CDR3 bases are TGCAGCGTAGCGGGACAGGTCTCTGGAAACACCATATATTTT.

This clone was counted a few times. CDR3 sequence reads: CASSVVAGQGNNEQFF. The CDR3 nucleotides are TGTGCCAGCAGCGTAGTAGCAGGGCAGGGCAACAATGAGCAGTTCTTC. The V and J genes are TRBV9 and TRBJ2-1; a weak D match, TRBD1 (5 bases). Deletions cut 0 bases from V and 5 bases from J, with 15 bases between. In germline, CDR1 is SGDLS, CDR2 YYNGEE. The CDR3 sequence is 16 residues long.

The chain links TRBV27 to TRBJ2-2, with TRBD1 matching 12 bases. In germline, CDR1 is MNHEY, CDR2 SMNVEV (reference sequence). V dropped 6 bases and J dropped 8; count of bases not matched to a gene: 31. CDR3 length: 23 residues. The CDR3 loop is CASSSYGRGGQGAPQAPRGELFF. The CDR3 region has the DNA TGTGCCAGCAGCTCCTACGGTAGAGGGGGACAGGGGGCGCCCCAGGCACCGCGGGGGGAGCTGTTTTTT.

J is TRBJ2-1 and V is TRBV5-1; 11 bases fit TRBD2. The length of the CDR3 is 16 residues. V gave up 2 bases and J gave up 7 bases; unmatched junction bases: 8. CDR1 is SGHRS, CDR2 YFSETQ, per germline. The CDR3 sequence: CASSFKTSGRGNEQFF. DNA for the CDR3: TGCGCCAGCAGCTTTAAAACTAGCGGGAGAGGGAATGAGCAGTTCTTC. The full variable domain, its missing parts supplied by reference TRBV5-1 and TRBJ2-1, is KAGVTQTPRYLIKTRGQQVTLSCSPISGHRSVSWYQQTPGQGLQFLFEYFSETQRNKGNFPGRFSGRQFSNSRSEMNVSTLELGDSALYLCASSFKTSGRGNEQFFGPGTRLTVL.

The chain uses TRBV2 and TRBJ2-7; no clear D gene. V was cut by 6 bases and J by 2 bases, with 11 bases left in between. The CDR3 extends over 13 amino acids. Looked up from germline, CDR1 is SNHLY and CDR2 is FYNNEI. The CDR3 loop reads CASSLGSTYEQYF. CDR3 nucleotides: TGTGCCAGCAGCTTAGGCAGTACCTACGAGCAGTACTTC.

The chain uses TRBV19 and TRBJ2-7; D gene uncertain. Per germline, CDR1 LNHDA and CDR2 SQIVND (reference sequence). With 4 bases removed from V and 6 bases from J, the gap between germline ends came to 10 bases. The CDR3 sequence is 12 residues long. The CDR3, as DNA: TGTGCCAGTAGTAATACGGGCGTCGAGCAGTACTTC. Protein product: CASSNTGVEQYF.

The rearrangement links TRBV11-2 to TRBJ2-7; no clear D. V gave up 1 base and J gave up 4 bases, with 14 bases separating them. The germline CDR1 and CDR2 sequences are SGHAT and FQNNGV. The CDR3 has 15 residues. CDR3 bases: TGTGCCAGCAGCTTAGTTCGGCAGAAAAGATACGAGCAGTACTTC. Translated: CASSLVRQKRYEQYF.

The chain uses TRBV4-1 and TRBJ1-1, with D possibly matching TRBD1 (5 bases). The CDR3 covers 11 residues. Germline V CDR1 and CDR2: MGHRA, YSYEKL. Trimming took off 2 bases at V and 11 bases at J, with 9 bases between the two ends. CDR3 coding DNA: TGCGCCAGCAGCCAATCGGGGCAGGCTTTCTTT. Protein sequence: CASSQSGQAFF.

The rearrangement joins TRBV27 to TRBJ2-7, with unresolved D. Germline V gene data show CDR1 as MNHEY and CDR2 as SMNVEV (reference sequence). The CDR3 is 13 amino acids. V was cut by 2 bases and J by 5 bases, with 10 bases left in between. CDR3 in DNA: TGTGCCAGCAGTTTAGGTCCCAGTAACGAGCAGTACTTC. It codes for CASSLGPSNEQYF.

The count of this clone is one. This chain uses TRBV5-1 with TRBJ2-1, with D perhaps matching TRBD2 (6 bases). The germline V and J ends were trimmed by 4 bases and 8 bases, with 19 bases remaining between them. This CDR3 comprises 15 residues. Germline values: CDR1 SGHRS, CDR2 YFSETQ. The CDR3 reads CASSTPLSGSDEQFF. The CDR3 DNA is TGCGCCAGCAGCACGCCTCTTAGCGGATCTGATGAGCAGTTCTTC.

This clone has a handful of counts. V gene TRBV2 combines with J gene TRBJ1-4, with D perhaps matching TRBD1 (6 bases). The CDR3 has 14 residues. The germline gives CDR1 SNHLY, CDR2 FYNNEI. Between the trimmed V and J ends, which lost 6 bases and 3 bases, there was a span of 11 bases. CDR3: CASRRTDSNEKLFF. The DNA of the CDR3 is TGTGCCAGCAGGAGGACAGATTCTAATGAAAAACTGTTTTTT.

The J gene is TRBJ2-5, the V gene TRBV27; 10 bases match TRBD2. Germline CDR1 reads MNHEY; CDR2 reads SMNVEV (reference sequence). V lost 4 bases to trimming and J lost 4 bases; unmatched junction nucleotides: 0. This CDR3 has 13 residues. The CDR3 DNA reads TGTGCCAGCAGTTCTAGCGGGAGAGAGACCCAGTACTTC. It encodes CASSSSGRETQYF.

The rearrangement uses TRBV28 and TRBJ1-5; D call uncertain. V was cut by 4 bases and J by 0 bases, with 16 bases left in between. This CDR3 is 17 amino acids long. Per germline, CDR1 MDHEN and CDR2 SYDVKM. CDR3 in amino acids: CASSSLDVTDSNQPQHF. CDR3 sequence (DNA): TGTGCCAGCAGTTCACTGGATGTGACTGATAGCAATCAGCCCCAGCATTTT.

This rearrangement joins TRBV29-1 to TRBJ2-3; D is ambiguous. Per germline, CDR1 SQVTM and CDR2 ANQGSEA. This CDR3 is 13 amino acids long. Trimming took off 4 bases at V and 2 bases at J, with 10 bases between the two ends. CDR3 amino acids: CSVANPTTDTQYF. The CDR3 nucleotides read TGCAGCGTTGCGAACCCCACCACAGATACGCAGTATTTT.